The sample holds one count of the clone carrying this T cell receptor (beta chain). The antigen remains undetermined. Measured with immunoSEQ multiplex PCR; TCRdb has only the in-frame clones, and not every one. The profile shows 25,000 to 30,000 clones, approximately 88% of them singletons. The data were obtained in a study of a mutant IDH1 vaccine in newly diagnosed glioma. Looking at the study overall: Following radiotherapy alone, or alongside temozolomide cycles, vaccination was started after an interval of 4-6 weeks. Patients' prior therapy spanned radiotherapy, temozolomide, or both; most underwent both.

Time point reported: week 5, during vaccination. Vaccinated patients received 300 ug of mutant IDH1 20-mer peptide per dose, with topical imiquimod. The study enrolled donors with new WHO grade 3 or 4 IDH1-mutant, ATRX-lost astrocytomas. The CDR3 has 18 residues. Trimming shortened V by 4 bases and J by 0 bases, and 20 bases separated the two germline ends. Germline lookup yields CDR1 SGDLS and CDR2 YYNGEE. This chain connects TRBV9 to TRBJ2-1; D unclear. Specimen: PBMCs, collected from a glioma patient whose treatment included an IDH1 peptide vaccine. This receptor was identified in a man in his late teens or twenties with glioma. The CDR3 DNA reads as TGTGCCAGCAGCCATCCCTCGGTCGGCGGTCGCTCCTACAATGAGCAGTTCTTC. Protein product: CASSHPSVGGRSYNEQFF.